One and the same sample provided the 25 T cell receptor beta chains below, sequenced in a study of shared clonotypes between healthy human individuals. Method: immunoSEQ multiplex PCR; TCRdb's copy keeps in-frame clones and lacks some. This repertoire shows just over 2,000,000 clones, 95% found once; its top ten account for roughly 0.13%. The specimen was naive CD4+ T cells sorted from blood. The subset was: CD45RA+ positively selected. The receptors here all came from a man between 18 and 29 years old in good health.

The chain joins TRBV6-1 to TRBJ1-2, with 9 bases fitting TRBD1. CDR1 MNHNS and CDR2 SASEGT come from the germline V gene. V lost 2 bases to trimming and J lost 3 bases; unmatched junction nucleotides: 10. This CDR3 has 17 residues. The CDR3: CASSEPRDRAVYYGYTF. The CDR3 nucleotides read TGTGCCAGCAGTGAACCCCGGGACAGGGCGGTTTACTATGGCTACACCTTC.

On this clone itself: A much larger clonotype is one base distant, so this may be a read error. Given the absence of the conserved phenylalanine or tryptophan at the CDR3 end, a read error is likely. This chain connects TRBV28 to TRBJ1-5; 9 bases fit TRBD1. This CDR3 comprises 14 residues. V trimming: 5 bases; J trimming: 6 bases; junction bases outside the gene matches: 5. Germline V gives CDR1 MDHEN, CDR2 SYDVKM. The CDR3 nucleotides read TGTGCCAGCAGTCCGGGACAGGGCGGTCAGCCCCAGCATTCT. Amino acids: CASSPGQGGQPQHS.

This chain uses TRBV7-9 with TRBJ2-5; D is tentatively TRBD1 or TRBD2 (7 bases each). Trimming shortened V by 4 bases and J by 5 bases, and 17 bases separated the two germline ends. The germline gives CDR1 SEHNR, CDR2 FQNEAQ (reference sequence). This CDR3 spans 15 amino acids. This CDR3 reads CASSSLQGGLETQYF. CDR3 sequence (DNA): TGTGCCAGCAGCTCCCTGCAGGGGGGGCTGGAGACCCAGTACTTC.

This chain uses TRBV5-1 with TRBJ2-7, with D perhaps TRBD2 (5 bases). The V and J ends lost 7 bases and 2 bases respectively, with 10 bases between them. CDR1 and CDR2 (germline): SGHRS, YFSETQ. The CDR3 covers 12 residues. The DNA for the CDR3 is TGCGCCAGCTCGGACTTAACCTACGAGCAGTACTTC. Protein: CASSDLTYEQYF. The full variable domain, its missing parts supplied by reference TRBV5-1 and TRBJ2-7, is KAGVTQTPRYLIKTRGQQVTLSCSPISGHRSVSWYQQTPGQGLQFLFEYFSETQRNKGNFPGRFSGRQFSNSRSEMNVSTLELGDSALYLCASSDLTYEQYFGPGTRLTVT.

This clone has a single count. This chain connects TRBV25-1 to TRBJ2-7; D is perhaps TRBD2 (5 bases). CDR3 length: 16 residues. V lost 3 bases to trimming and J lost 2 bases, with 17 bases between them. Germline V CDR1 and CDR2: MGHDK, SYGVNS. The DNA of the CDR3 is TGTGCCAGCAGTGACGGAGGAGCTAACTCCCCCTACGAGCAGTACTTC. Translating it yields CASSDGGANSPYEQYF.

The chain links TRBV10-3 to TRBJ2-1, with 9 nucleotides matching TRBD1. This CDR3 spans 13 amino acids. The J segment lost 6 bases and the V segment lost 10 bases, leaving 7 bases of the junction unmatched. The germline V gene encodes CDR1 ENHRY and CDR2 SYGVKD. The CDR3 DNA reads TGTGCCACCGGGACAGGGTTGGGCAATGAGCAGTTCTTC. It is translated as CATGTGLGNEQFF.

Concerning this clone itself: This sample also contains other DNA sequences that code for the same CDR3. The V call is TRBV7-2, the J call TRBJ1-6; D call uncertain. This CDR3 spans 12 amino acids. Trimming pared 3 bases from V and 9 bases from J, leaving 6 bases between. Germline V gives CDR1 SGHTA, CDR2 FQGNSA. DNA for the CDR3: TGTGCCAGCAGCTTTGGTGGTTCACCCCTCCACTTT. It translates to CASSFGGSPLHF.

The chain carries TRBV6-5 and TRBJ2-7, with a weak D call TRBD2 (5 bases). Trimming shortened V by 0 bases and J by 7 bases, and 13 bases separated the two germline ends. The CDR3 loop spans 14 amino acids. Looked up from germline, CDR1 is MNHEY and CDR2 is SVGAGI. The CDR3 nucleotides read TGTGCCAGCAGTTACTCTCGGGGTCCTTGGGAGCAGTACTTC. Protein sequence: CASSYSRGPWEQYF.

J is TRBJ1-6 and V is TRBV21-1. TRBV21-1 has pseudogene status. This CDR3 has 12 residues. The CDR3 loop is CASSFIDSPLHF. CDR3 bases: TGTGCCAGCAGCTTTATTGATTCACCCCTCCACTTT.

V and J are TRBV25-1 and TRBJ1-1, with 7 bases aligning to TRBD1. V gave up 7 bases and J gave up 7 bases; unmatched junction bases: 3. This CDR3 region has 11 residues. Germline CDR1 is MGHDK and CDR2 is SYGVNS. CDR3 residues: CASTGQVEAFF. The CDR3 bases are TGTGCCAGCACAGGACAGGTTGAAGCTTTCTTT.

The rearrangement uses TRBV11-3 and TRBJ1-6; the D is unclear. V lost 0 bases, J lost 9 bases, and 9 bases lay in between. The CDR3 contains 14 residues. The V gene's germline CDR1 is SGHNT and CDR2 YENEEA. CDR3 in DNA: TGTGCCAGCAGCTTAGAGCAGGCGACTTCACCCCTCCACTTT. As protein: CASSLEQATSPLHF.

This rearrangement joins TRBV27 to TRBJ2-7, with a weak D call TRBD1 (5 bases). Trimming removed 3 bases at V and 2 bases at J, with 11 bases between. Germline CDR1 and CDR2: MNHEY and SMNVEV (reference sequence). This CDR3 contains 14 residues. CDR3 amino acids: CASSFQGQTYEQYF. CDR3 DNA: TGTGCCAGCAGTTTCCAGGGCCAGACCTACGAGCAGTACTTC.

The chain has TRBV27 and TRBJ1-4, with D unclear. V lost 1 base and J 0 bases, leaving 6 bases between the germline ends. CDR3 length: 15 residues. Germline V gene lookup returns CDR1 MNHEY and CDR2 SMNVEV (reference sequence). The CDR3 nucleotides read TGTGCCAGCAGTTTATATCAGGCAACTAATGAAAAACTGTTTTTT. Protein product: CASSLYQATNEKLFF. The variable domain in full, completed from reference TRBV27 and TRBJ1-4, reads EAQVTQNPRYLITVTGKKLTVTCSQNMNHEYMSWYRQDPGLGLRQIYYSMNVEVTDKGDVPEGYKVSRKEKRNFPLILESPSPNQTSLYFCASSLYQATNEKLFFGSGTQLSVL.

The genes are TRBV11-2 and TRBJ2-7, with TRBD2 identical over 8 bases. J was trimmed by 6 bases and V by 4 bases; bases with no gene match: 11. In germline, CDR1 is SGHAT, CDR2 FQNNGV. The CDR3 is 15 residues long. In DNA, the CDR3 is TGTGCCAGCAGCTCCCCGGGAGGGCCGATAATCGAGCAGTACTTC. Residues: CASSSPGGPIIEQYF.

CDR3 in amino acids: CASSSSGGTDTQYF. CDR3 nucleotide sequence: TGTGCCAGCAGCTCATCGGGGGGAACAGATACGCAGTATTTT. This chain connects TRBV7-3 to TRBJ2-3; 7 positions agree with TRBD2. Germline assignment: CDR1 SGHTA and CDR2 FQGTGA. The ends lost 4 bases at V and 3 bases at J; junction bases unmatched: 4. There are 14 residues in the CDR3.

The V gene is TRBV9, the J gene TRBJ2-5; maybe TRBD1 (6 bases). Germline loops: CDR1 SGDLS, CDR2 YYNGEE. Trimming removed 0 bases from V and 2 bases from J, with 14 bases in between. The CDR3 has 16 residues. The CDR3 DNA sequence: TGTGCCAGCAGCGTAGGGGCAGGGGCCATGCAAGAGACCCAGTACTTC. It specifies CASSVGAGAMQETQYF.

On this clone: The sample carries other DNA sequences with the same CDR3. V and J are TRBV9 and TRBJ2-5; TRBD1 aligns across 7 bases. The CDR3 is 14 residues long. Germline CDR1 and CDR2: SGDLS and YYNGEE. After removal of 0 bases from V and 5 bases from J, the junction contained 4 bases not matched to a gene. This CDR3 is CASSVEGGRETQYF. CDR3 in DNA: TGTGCCAGCAGCGTAGAAGGGGGCAGGGAGACCCAGTACTTC.

The V call is TRBV9, the J call TRBJ2-5; D not certain. The CDR3 covers 11 residues. Germline assignment: CDR1 SGDLS and CDR2 YYNGEE. V was pared by 3 bases and J by 3 bases, with 3 bases between. CDR3 protein: CASSAEETQYF. CDR3 nucleotides: TGTGCCAGCAGCGCCGAAGAGACCCAGTACTTC.

The chain recombines TRBV5-4 with TRBJ2-2; tentatively, D is TRBD1 (6 bases). This CDR3 spans 15 amino acids. V was cut by 4 bases and J by 0 bases, with 10 bases left in between. CDR1 SGHNT and CDR2 YYREEE come from the germline V gene (reference sequence). The chain's CDR3 is CASSRGGTNTGELFF. CDR3 nucleotides: TGTGCCAGCAGCCGAGGGGGAACGAACACCGGGGAGCTGTTTTTT. Variable domain in full (rest from reference TRBV5-4 and TRBJ2-2): ETGVTQSPTHLIKTRGQQVTLRCSSQSGHNTVSWYQQALGQGPQFIFQYYREEENGRGNFPPRFSGLQFPNYSSELNVNALELDDSALYLCASSRGGTNTGELFFGEGSRLTVL.

The chain recombines TRBV11-1 with TRBJ1-1, with no clear D. Trimming removed 0 bases from V and 10 bases from J, with 12 bases in between. The germline V gene encodes CDR1 SGHAT and CDR2 FQDESV (reference sequence). There are 13 residues in the CDR3. The CDR3 nucleotides are TGTGCCAGCAGCTTAGCCTTGCGGGATGGAGCTTTCTTT. Protein sequence: CASSLALRDGAFF.

This chain joins TRBV5-6 and TRBJ1-1; D is undetermined. V lost 0 bases, J lost 8 bases, and 11 bases lay in between. CDR1 SGHDT and CDR2 YYEEEE come from the germline V gene. The CDR3 loop spans 13 amino acids. CDR3 loop: CASSLVGRIEAFF. For the CDR3, the DNA is TGTGCCAGCAGCTTGGTCGGGCGGATCGAAGCTTTCTTT.

The chain combines TRBV9 with TRBJ2-2, with 9 bases aligning to TRBD1. CDR1 SGDLS and CDR2 YYNGEE come from the germline V gene. Germline trimming cut 3 bases from V and 2 bases from J; bases unmatched to any gene: 5. This CDR3 is 16 amino acids long. As DNA, the CDR3 is TGTGCCAGCAGCGCTTACAGGGGGCGCAACACCGGGGAGCTGTTTTTT. This gives the protein CASSAYRGRNTGELFF.

The chain links TRBV28 to TRBJ1-2; no definite D call. The V end lost 5 bases, the J end lost 0 bases, and 13 bases lay between the germline ends. This CDR3 is 15 amino acids long. Germline CDR1 is MDHEN and CDR2 is SYDVKM. CDR3 in DNA: TGTGCCAGCAGTAATCCTTTTGGGGCTAACTATGGCTACACCTTC. Translating gives CASSNPFGANYGYTF.

The chain employs TRBV4-1 and TRBJ1-5; weak D call: TRBD1 (6 bases). This CDR3 is built from 17 residues. Trimming cost V 3 bases and J 0 bases, with 15 bases left between them. Germline V lookup: CDR1 MGHRA, CDR2 YSYEKL. Written as DNA, the CDR3 is TGCGCCAGCAGCCACGGGGCGGGGGCCAATAGCAATCAGCCCCAGCATTTT. Amino acids: CASSHGAGANSNQPQHF.

The rearrangement joins TRBV7-2 to TRBJ2-3; 7 bases align to TRBD1. Losses at the gene ends were 3 bases for V and 1 base for J; bases not matched to a gene: 4. Germline-derived CDR1 and CDR2 are SGHTA and FQGNSA. The CDR3 spans 15 residues. DNA of the CDR3: TGTGCCAGCAGCTTCCAAGGACAGGGCACAGATACGCAGTATTTT. Its translation is CASSFQGQGTDTQYF.